The subject of this entry is one TCR beta chain. Its antigen is currently unknown. This record comes from a study of cytomegalovirus exposure and HLA in healthy donors. Study results and caveats: For TCR beta chains, V- and J-gene trimming was later linked to a missense DCLRE1C variant. In a later analysis, an Asian-associated ancestry cluster reportedly showed fewer N-insertions than the approximately 670-donor mean.

Germline-derived CDR1 and CDR2 are SGHNT and YYREEE (reference sequence). Trimming removed 2 bases at V and 3 bases at J, with 11 bases between. The CDR3 spans 15 residues. It was with 60 Vbeta and 13 Jbeta primers that the PCR ran. Method: immunoSEQ multiplex PCR; TCRdb's copy keeps in-frame clones and lacks some. Of about 140,000 clones in the sample, roughly 80% were seen once. Material for sequencing was PBMCs. The sequence was obtained from a male donor in good health and CMV-seronegative. The chain joins TRBV5-4 to TRBJ2-2, with a possible D match to TRBD1 (5 bases). CDR3 amino acids: CASSLRQPYTGELFF. CDR3 sequence (DNA): TGTGCCAGCAGCTTACGACAGCCCTACACCGGGGAGCTGTTTTTT.